These 32 T cell receptor beta chains share one sample of origin, sequenced in a study of blood T cells in healthy people across ages. A sample-barcoded 5' primer and a J-beta primer mix were used in a second PCR of roughly 7 to 11 cycles. TCRdb ran MiXCR on the 5' RACE reads and lists one entry per CDR3 protein. The sample has over 750,000 distinct CDR3 sequences, about 25% seen once. These same data were also listed under a study on T cells of mothers and their children.

Sequencing was done on a sample of blood. The origin of the receptors is a boy younger than 18 in good health.

This clonotype came up a few times. The chain uses TRBV6-1 and TRBJ2-7; TRBD1 agrees at 11 bases. The CDR3 totals 15 residues. V lost 8 bases and J lost 4; bases outside the gene matches: 10. CDR1 and CDR2 (germline): MNHNS, SASEGT. CDR3 nucleotides: TGTGCCAGCGGGTCGGGAGGACAGGGGGCTTACGAGCAGTACTTC. This sequence encodes CASGSGGQGAYEQYF.

The chain carries TRBV11-1 and TRBJ2-5; 10 bases line up with TRBD2. The J call may be incorrect, as the DNA end agrees better with TRBJ2-7. CDR1 is SGHAT and CDR2 is FQDESV in the germline V gene (reference sequence). This CDR3 spans 16 amino acids. This chain's CDR3 is CASSPTSGTVSYEQYF. In nucleotides, the CDR3 is TGTGCCAGCAGCCCTACTAGCGGGACCGTTTCCTACGAGCAGTACTTC.

The V gene is TRBV20-1, the J gene TRBJ2-3; perhaps TRBD2 as D (5 bases). This CDR3 spans 13 amino acids. Germline lookup yields CDR1 DFQATT and CDR2 SNEGSKA (reference sequence). Trimming removed 8 bases from V and 0 bases from J, with 12 bases in between. The CDR3 DNA reads as TGCAGTACTACCCGGACTAGCACAGATACGCAGTATTTT. Its translation: CSTTRTSTDTQYF.

This clonotype occurred a few times. The chain couples TRBV7-9 to TRBJ2-5; D is undetermined. The end of the DNA fits TRBJ2-1 better, so the J call may be wrong. The length of the CDR3 is 15 residues. Germline CDR1 is SEHNR and CDR2 is FQNEAQ (reference sequence). The CDR3 loop reads CASSLVGSMGNEQFF. CDR3 bases: TGTGCCAGCAGCTTAGTGGGCAGCATGGGAAATGAGCAGTTCTTC.

Remarks on this clonotype: An end of the junction differs from the germline gene, which may be a read error. The gene calls are TRBV12-3 or TRBV12-4 and TRBJ2-1, with unresolved D. The CDR3 length is 14 residues. The CDR3 nucleotides read TGTGCCAACAGTTTGGTGGGTCCTAACAGTGAGCAGTTCTTC. This translates into CANSLVGPNSEQFF.

V and J are TRBV6-1 and TRBJ1-4, with D hard to call. This CDR3 is 14 amino acids long. The germline gives CDR1 MNHNS, CDR2 SASEGT. The ends were cut back, 2 bases at V and 8 bases at J, with 12 bases in the middle. DNA for the CDR3: TGTGCCAGCAGTGAAACACGGTCTTCCGAAAAACTGTTTTTT. As protein: CASSETRSSEKLFF.

This chain connects TRBV9 to TRBJ2-7; the D is unclear. This CDR3 contains 16 residues. V gave up 0 bases and J gave up 0 bases, with 13 bases separating them. The V gene's germline CDR1 is SGDLS and CDR2 YYNGEE. The CDR3 DNA reads as TGTGCCAGCAGCGTAGACGGCCGGATGAGCTCCTACGAGCAGTACTTC. This encodes CASSVDGRMSSYEQYF. The full variable domain, rest sourced from reference TRBV9 and TRBJ2-7, is DSGVTQTPKHLITATGQRVTLRCSPRSGDLSVYWYQQSLDQGLQFLIQYYNGEERAKGNILERFSAQQFPDLHSELNLSSLELGDSALYFCASSVDGRMSSYEQYFGPGTRLTVT.

This clonotype was detected many times. The chain uses TRBV2 and TRBJ2-7; 8 bases are shared with TRBD2. CDR1 SNHLY and CDR2 FYNNEI come from the germline V gene. The length of the CDR3 is 15 residues. The ends lost 6 bases at V and 2 bases at J; junction bases unmatched: 9. The CDR3 is CASRQGTGGPYEQYF. In DNA, the CDR3 is TGTGCCAGCAGACAAGGGACGGGGGGGCCCTACGAGCAGTACTTC.

V and J are TRBV7-2 and TRBJ2-1; D may be TRBD1 or TRBD2 (6 bases each). Germline V gives CDR1 SGHTA, CDR2 FQGNSA. V dropped 1 base and J dropped 2 bases, with 12 bases sitting between them. The CDR3 runs 16 residues. The CDR3: CASSLGGGSPYNEQFF. CDR3 bases: TGTGCCAGCAGCTTAGGAGGGGGGAGCCCCTACAATGAGCAGTTCTTC.

The chain carries TRBV29-1 and TRBJ2-7, with 8 positions matching TRBD2. V shed 7 bases, J shed 3 bases, and the junction held 20 bases outside the gene matches. This CDR3 is 17 amino acids long. Germline V gives CDR1 SQVTM, CDR2 ANQGSEA. The DNA of the CDR3 is TGCAGCGCACAAGGAGGTAGCGGGACGATGCCGTTCTACGAGCAGTACTTC. This encodes CSAQGGSGTMPFYEQYF.

The chain couples TRBV10-3 to TRBJ1-1; maybe TRBD1 (6 bases). V lost 10 bases, J lost 3 bases, and 18 bases lay in between. The CDR3 totals 14 residues. Germline CDR1 ENHRY, CDR2 SYGVKD. The CDR3 region is CATFRGGWDTEAFF. CDR3 nucleotides: TGTGCCACCTTCAGGGGCGGTTGGGACACTGAAGCTTTCTTT.

The rearrangement uses TRBV12-3 or TRBV12-4 and TRBJ2-5; 7 positions match TRBD1. The closer fit of TRBJ2-7 to the DNA end suggests the J call may be wrong. The CDR3 has 14 residues. The CDR3: CASSTGVTVHEQYF. Here the CDR3 DNA reads TGTGCCAGCAGTACAGGGGTTACCGTCCACGAGCAGTACTTC.

The rearrangement links TRBV28 to TRBJ1-2; perhaps TRBD1 as D (5 bases). The CDR3 is 15 amino acids. The germline gives CDR1 MDHEN, CDR2 SYDVKM. V was trimmed by 5 bases and J by 0 bases, leaving 13 bases between them. The CDR3 is CASSLLTAANYGYTF. The CDR3 DNA sequence: TGTGCCAGCAGTCTACTGACAGCCGCTAACTATGGCTACACCTTC.

In its sample, this clonotype was seen a few times. The chain links TRBV15 to TRBJ2-5; possibly TRBD1 for D (6 bases). Germline loops: CDR1 LNHNV, CDR2 YYDKDF (reference sequence). The CDR3 loop spans 15 amino acids. Trimming took off 3 bases at V and 2 bases at J, with 13 bases between the two ends. CDR3: CATSSPRDTQETQYF. The CDR3 nucleotides are TGTGCCACCAGCAGTCCTAGGGACACGCAAGAGACCCAGTACTTC.

This rearrangement joins TRBV9 to TRBJ1-3, with D unclear. The CDR3 totals 13 residues. Germline loops: CDR1 SGDLS, CDR2 YYNGEE. V lost 1 base and J lost 7, with 9 bases in between. The CDR3 spells CASSVSPRNTIYF. Here the CDR3 DNA reads TGTGCCAGCAGCGTAAGCCCCAGGAACACCATATATTTT.

The chain recombines TRBV7-2 with TRBJ2-3; D not certain. Trimming pared 3 bases from V and 1 base from J, leaving 5 bases between. From germline, CDR1 is SGHTA and CDR2 FQGNSA. This CDR3 comprises 13 residues. CDR3: CASSFQRTDTQYF. CDR3 sequence (DNA): TGTGCCAGCAGCTTTCAGCGCACAGATACGCAGTATTTT.

This clonotype showed up just a few times. V is TRBV20-1 and J is TRBJ1-2; D remains unclear. The CDR3 loop spans 17 amino acids. Trimming took off 3 bases at V and 4 bases at J, with 24 bases between the two ends. CDR1 is DFQATT, CDR2 SNEGSKA, per germline (reference sequence). CDR3: CSARHLTQREPLYGYTF. The CDR3 nucleotides are TGCAGTGCTAGGCACTTAACGCAGAGGGAACCACTCTATGGCTACACCTTC.

J is TRBJ2-1 and V is TRBV5-1; either TRBD1 or TRBD2 may supply D (5 bases each). There are 13 residues in the CDR3. In germline, CDR1 is SGHRS, CDR2 YFSETQ. V was cut by 1 base and J by 9 bases, with 11 bases left in between. The CDR3 is CASSLSFGTEQFF. Written as DNA, the CDR3 is TGCGCCAGCAGCTTGTCGTTCGGGACTGAGCAGTTCTTC.

This chain links TRBV7-2 with TRBJ1-2; TRBD1 is a possible D gene (5 bases). CDR3 size: 13 residues. Germline V CDR1 and CDR2: SGHTA, FQGNSA. With 4 bases removed from V and 6 bases from J, the gap between germline ends came to 12 bases. CDR3 loop: CASSYDRFDGYTF. CDR3 DNA: TGTGCCAGCAGCTACGACAGATTCGATGGCTACACCTTC.

This clonotype was detected a few times. V usage is TRBV6-5 and J usage is TRBJ1-2; 7 nucleotides agree with TRBD1. The junction had 9 bases not matched to a gene; V was cut back by 7 bases and J by 4 bases. The germline gives CDR1 MNHEY, CDR2 SVGAGI. This CDR3 has 14 amino acids. The DNA of the CDR3 is TGTGCCAGCAAAACCCGGGACAGTCTCTATGGCTACACCTTC. Translating gives CASKTRDSLYGYTF.

This chain uses TRBV20-1 with TRBJ2-1, with no clear D. The CDR3 spans 17 residues. The germline V gene has CDR1 DFQATT and CDR2 SNEGSKA (reference sequence). Trimming removed 0 bases at V and 0 bases at J, with 15 bases between. This CDR3 is CSARDVGGVFSYNEQFF. Written as DNA, the CDR3 is TGCAGTGCTAGAGATGTGGGTGGGGTGTTCTCCTACAATGAGCAGTTCTTC.

The chain combines TRBV5-1 with TRBJ1-1; D gene ambiguous. V lost 0 bases and J lost 11, with 14 bases in between. This CDR3 contains 13 residues. The germline V gene encodes CDR1 SGHRS and CDR2 YFSETQ. The CDR3 sequence is CASSLDFSAEAFF. The CDR3 region has the DNA TGCGCCAGCAGCTTGGATTTTTCGGCGGAGGCTTTCTTT.

The chain couples TRBV20-1 to TRBJ2-5; D is possibly TRBD1 or TRBD2 (6 bases each). The CDR3 is 13 residues long. V lost 0 bases to trimming and J lost 7 bases, with 12 bases between them. The germline CDR1 and CDR2 sequences are DFQATT and SNEGSKA (reference sequence). The CDR3 region has the DNA TGCAGTGCTAGAGATCGGGGGCGGGGGACCCAGTACTTC. This sequence encodes CSARDRGRGTQYF.

The gene calls are TRBV25-1 and TRBJ1-4, with D unresolved. Germline loops: CDR1 MGHDK, CDR2 SYGVNS. Trimming left V 3 bases short and J 3 bases short, with 8 bases between. The CDR3 has 14 amino acids. CDR3 residues: CASSDLWPNEKLFF. The CDR3, as DNA: TGTGCCAGCAGTGATCTCTGGCCTAATGAAAAACTGTTTTTT.

This chain connects TRBV7-6 to TRBJ2-5, with 9 bases matching TRBD2. The ends lost 2 bases at V and 5 bases at J; junction bases unmatched: 6. This CDR3 region has 15 residues. Germline V lookup: CDR1 SGHVS, CDR2 FNYEAQ. CDR3 DNA sequence: TGTGCCAGCAGCTTAAGGCGGGGGGGCCTCGAGACCCAGTACTTC. This encodes CASSLRRGGLETQYF.

This clonotype was found a few times. The gene calls are TRBV29-1 and TRBJ1-2, with D perhaps TRBD1 (6 bases). This CDR3 comprises 13 residues. Germline lookup yields CDR1 SQVTM and CDR2 ANQGSEA. Trimming stripped 4 bases from V and 8 bases from J, with 17 bases between. CDR3 nucleotide sequence: TGCAGCGTTGCTATGACAGGCGGTGACGGCTACACCTTC. It is translated as CSVAMTGGDGYTF.

This clonotype showed up many times. The gene calls are TRBV7-2 and TRBJ2-6; TRBD2 is a possible D gene (5 bases). This CDR3 contains 18 residues. CDR1 and CDR2 from the germline V gene are SGHTA and FQGNSA. V was clipped by 5 bases and J by 0 bases, with 17 bases between them. The CDR3 bases are TGTGCCAGCAGCCCTGCCCCATACCGGGGCTCTGGGGCCAACGTCCTGACTTTC. This sequence encodes CASSPAPYRGSGANVLTF.

V and J are TRBV18 and TRBJ2-3; D not resolved. Germline V gene lookup returns CDR1 KGHSH and CDR2 LQKENI. V was trimmed by 2 bases and J by 0 bases, leaving 9 bases between them. The CDR3 contains 15 residues. DNA of the CDR3: TGTGCCAGCTCACCAAACGGGTATAGCACAGATACGCAGTATTTT. Translated, it gives CASSPNGYSTDTQYF.

The chain combines TRBV29-1 with TRBJ2-5; D unresolved. CDR3 size: 12 residues. Germline V CDR1 and CDR2: SQVTM, ANQGSEA. Trimming shortened V by 7 bases and J by 1 base, and 10 bases separated the two germline ends. The CDR3 DNA is TGCAGCGCCTCCCCTAGCCAAGAGACCCAGTACTTC. This codes for CSASPSQETQYF.

The table lists this clonotype with many counts. This chain links TRBV29-1 with TRBJ2-5; TRBD2 aligns across 9 bases. The CDR3 covers 14 residues. The junction had 6 bases not matched to a gene; V was cut back by 5 bases and J by 2 bases. Germline V gene data show CDR1 as SQVTM and CDR2 as ANQGSEA. For the CDR3, the DNA is TGCAGCGTTTGGGGGCTAGCGGGGCAAGAGACCCAGTACTTC. Amino acids: CSVWGLAGQETQYF.

The table lists this clonotype with a few counts. The chain is built from TRBV7-9 and TRBJ2-7; D unresolved. Germline V gene data show CDR1 as SEHNR and CDR2 as FQNEAQ (reference sequence). V was clipped by 8 bases and J by 2 bases, with 10 bases between them. This CDR3 region has 12 residues. The CDR3 region has the DNA TGTGCCAGCGCCCCTGGGGCCTACGAGCAGTACTTC. Translation gives CASAPGAYEQYF. The variable domain in full, with the rest retrieved from reference TRBV7-9 and TRBJ2-7, is DTGVSQNPRHKITKRGQNVTFRCDPISEHNRLYWYRQTLGQGPEFLTYFQNEAQLEKSRLLSDRFSAERPKGSFSTLEIQRTEQGDSAMYLCASAPGAYEQYFGPGTRLTVT.

The CDR3 spells CASSQRGRGQETQYF. CDR3 bases: TGTGCCAGCAGCCAACGGGGACGGGGGCAAGAGACCCAGTACTTC. The rearrangement links TRBV3-1 to TRBJ2-5, with D perhaps TRBD2 (6 bases). This CDR3 has 15 residues. CDR1 and CDR2 (germline): LGHDT, YNNKEL (reference sequence). V was shortened by 2 bases and J by 2 bases, with 12 bases between the two germline ends.